This T cell receptor beta chain stems from a study of OX40 agonist ivuxolimab in advanced cancers. Study-wide findings and caveats: At 0.1-3.0 mg/kg, partial responders had clonal expansion among the lowest observed. There was clonal expansion of CD4+ and CD8+ blood T cells by week 6 at 0.1 to 3.0 mg/kg.

The table came from immunoSEQ multiplex PCR; TCRdb's copy has only in-frame clones and leaves some out. The sample shows around 51,000 clones, roughly four fifths of them seen only once. Per germline, CDR1 MNHNS and CDR2 SASEGT. The CDR3 spans 14 residues. Trimming took 3 bases from V and 2 from J, leaving 10 bases between them. Worth noting for this clone: What it recognizes is unknown.

This receptor was obtained from an adult with an advanced solid tumor such as melanoma, head and neck, liver or kidney cancer. The chain carries TRBV6-1 and TRBJ1-1, with D unresolved. Sequenced here: CD4+ or CD8+ T cells sorted from blood, sampled in a trial of the OX40 agonist ivuxolimab. The CDR3 here is CASSDWTLNTEAFF. CDR3 DNA: TGTGCCAGCAGTGATTGGACCTTAAACACTGAAGCTTTCTTT.